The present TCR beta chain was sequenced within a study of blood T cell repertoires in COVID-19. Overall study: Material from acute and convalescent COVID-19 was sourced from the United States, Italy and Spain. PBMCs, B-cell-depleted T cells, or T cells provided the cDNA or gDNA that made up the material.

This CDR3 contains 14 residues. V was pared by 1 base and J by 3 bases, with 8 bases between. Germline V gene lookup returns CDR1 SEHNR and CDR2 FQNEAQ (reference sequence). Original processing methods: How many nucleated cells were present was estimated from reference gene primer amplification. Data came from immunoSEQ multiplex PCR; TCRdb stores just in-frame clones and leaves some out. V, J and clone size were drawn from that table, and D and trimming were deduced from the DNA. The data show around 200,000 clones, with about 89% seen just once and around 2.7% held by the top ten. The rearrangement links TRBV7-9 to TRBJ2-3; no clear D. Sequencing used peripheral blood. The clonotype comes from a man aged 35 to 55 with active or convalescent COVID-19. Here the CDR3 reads CASSLVSPTDTQYF. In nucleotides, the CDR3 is TGTGCCAGCAGCTTAGTTTCCCCTACAGATACGCAGTATTTT.